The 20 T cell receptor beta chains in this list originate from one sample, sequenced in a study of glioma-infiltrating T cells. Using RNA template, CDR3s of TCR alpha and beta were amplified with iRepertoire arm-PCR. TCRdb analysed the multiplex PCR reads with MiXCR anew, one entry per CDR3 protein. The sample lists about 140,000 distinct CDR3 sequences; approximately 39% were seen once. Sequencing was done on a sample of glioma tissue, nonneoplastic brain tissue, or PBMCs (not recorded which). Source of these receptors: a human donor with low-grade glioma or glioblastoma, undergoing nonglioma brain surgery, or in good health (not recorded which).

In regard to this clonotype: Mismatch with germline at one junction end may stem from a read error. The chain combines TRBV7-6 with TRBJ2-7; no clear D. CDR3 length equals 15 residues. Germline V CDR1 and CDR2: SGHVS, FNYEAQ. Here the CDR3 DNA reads TGTGCTAGCAGCTTTAGTAACAGAGAATCCTACGAGCAGTACTTC. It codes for CASSFSNRESYEQYF.

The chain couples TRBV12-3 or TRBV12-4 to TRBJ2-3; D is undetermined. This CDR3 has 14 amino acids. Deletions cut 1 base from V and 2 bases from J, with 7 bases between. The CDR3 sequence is CASSLELFTDTQYF. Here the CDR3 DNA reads TGTGCCAGCAGTTTAGAGCTGTTCACAGATACGCAGTATTTT.

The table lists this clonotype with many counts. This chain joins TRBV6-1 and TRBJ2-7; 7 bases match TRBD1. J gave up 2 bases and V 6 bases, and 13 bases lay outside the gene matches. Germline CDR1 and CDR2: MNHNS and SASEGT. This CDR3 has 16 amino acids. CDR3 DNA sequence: TGTGCCAGCAGAACAACACGACAGGGAATGGCCTACGAGCAGTACTTC. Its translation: CASRTTRQGMAYEQYF.

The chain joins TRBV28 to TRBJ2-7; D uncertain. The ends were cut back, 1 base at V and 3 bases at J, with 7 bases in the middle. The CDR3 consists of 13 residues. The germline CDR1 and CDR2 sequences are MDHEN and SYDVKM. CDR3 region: CASSLSPFYEQYF. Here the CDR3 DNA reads TGTGCCAGCAGTTTATCTCCCTTCTACGAGCAGTACTTC. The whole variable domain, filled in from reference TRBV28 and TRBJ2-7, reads DVKVTQSSRYLVKRTGEKVFLECVQDMDHENMFWYRQDPGLGLRLIYFSYDVKMKEKGDIPEGYSVSREKKERFSLILESASTNQTSMYLCASSLSPFYEQYFGPGTRLTVT.

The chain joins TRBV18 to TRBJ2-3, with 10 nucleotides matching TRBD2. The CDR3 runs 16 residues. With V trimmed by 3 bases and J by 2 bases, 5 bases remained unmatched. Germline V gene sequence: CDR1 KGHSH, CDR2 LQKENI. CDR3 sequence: CASSPSSGGPTDTQYF. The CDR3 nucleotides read TGTGCCAGCTCACCTAGTAGCGGGGGGCCCACAGATACGCAGTATTTT.

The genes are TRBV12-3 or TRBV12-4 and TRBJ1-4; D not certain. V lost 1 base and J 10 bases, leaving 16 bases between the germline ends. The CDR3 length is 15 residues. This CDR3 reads CASSLGGFGLGKLFF. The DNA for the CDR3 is TGTGCCAGCAGTTTAGGGGGTTTCGGTTTGGGAAAACTGTTTTTT.

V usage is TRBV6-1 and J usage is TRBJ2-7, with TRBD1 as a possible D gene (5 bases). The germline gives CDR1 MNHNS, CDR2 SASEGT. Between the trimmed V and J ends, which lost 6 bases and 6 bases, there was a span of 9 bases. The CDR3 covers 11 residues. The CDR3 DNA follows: TGTGCCAGCAGCTCAGGGTCCGAGCAGTACTTC. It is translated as CASSSGSEQYF.

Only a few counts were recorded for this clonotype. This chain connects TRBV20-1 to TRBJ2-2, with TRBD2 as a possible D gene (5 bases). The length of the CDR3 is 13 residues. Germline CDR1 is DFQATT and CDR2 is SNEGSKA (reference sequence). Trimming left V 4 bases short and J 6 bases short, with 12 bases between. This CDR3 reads CSAKPGGPGELFF. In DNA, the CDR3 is TGCAGTGCTAAACCTGGAGGTCCCGGGGAGCTGTTTTTT.

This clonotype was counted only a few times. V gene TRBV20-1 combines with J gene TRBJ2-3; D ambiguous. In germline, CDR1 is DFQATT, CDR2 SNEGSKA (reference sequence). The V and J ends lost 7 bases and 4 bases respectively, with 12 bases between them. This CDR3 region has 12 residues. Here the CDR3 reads CSDSPSADTQYF. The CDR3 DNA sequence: TGCAGTGATAGCCCCTCCGCAGATACGCAGTATTTT.

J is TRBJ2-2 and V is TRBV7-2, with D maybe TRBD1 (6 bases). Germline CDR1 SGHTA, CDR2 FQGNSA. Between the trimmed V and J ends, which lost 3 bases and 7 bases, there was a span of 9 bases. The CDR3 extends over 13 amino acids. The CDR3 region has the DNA TGTGCCAGCAGCTTCAGGGGTGGCGGGGAGCTGTTTTTT. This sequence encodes CASSFRGGGELFF.

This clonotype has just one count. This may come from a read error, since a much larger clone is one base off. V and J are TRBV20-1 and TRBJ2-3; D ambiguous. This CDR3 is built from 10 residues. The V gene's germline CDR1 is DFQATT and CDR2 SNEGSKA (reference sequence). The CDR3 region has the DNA TGCGGTGCGAACACAGATACGCAGTATTTT. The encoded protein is CGANTDTQYF.

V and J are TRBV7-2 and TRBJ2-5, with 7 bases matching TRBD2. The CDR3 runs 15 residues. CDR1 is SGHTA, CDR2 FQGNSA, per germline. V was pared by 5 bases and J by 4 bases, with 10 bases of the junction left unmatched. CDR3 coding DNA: TGTGCCAGCAGCGAAGGGACTATTGGTGGAGAGACCCAGTACTTC. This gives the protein CASSEGTIGGETQYF.

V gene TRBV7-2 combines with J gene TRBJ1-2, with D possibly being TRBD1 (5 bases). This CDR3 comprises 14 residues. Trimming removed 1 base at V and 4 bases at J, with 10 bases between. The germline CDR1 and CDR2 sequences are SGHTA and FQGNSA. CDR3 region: CASSLDVGRYGYTF. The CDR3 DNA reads TGTGCCAGCAGCTTAGACGTGGGACGCTATGGCTACACCTTC. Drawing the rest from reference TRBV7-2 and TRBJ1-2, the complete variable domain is GAGVSQSPSNKVTEKGKDVELRCDPISGHTALYWYRQSLGQGLEFLIYFQGNSAPDKSGLPSDRFSAERTGGSVSTLTIQRTQQEDSAVYLCASSLDVGRYGYTFGSGTRLTVV.

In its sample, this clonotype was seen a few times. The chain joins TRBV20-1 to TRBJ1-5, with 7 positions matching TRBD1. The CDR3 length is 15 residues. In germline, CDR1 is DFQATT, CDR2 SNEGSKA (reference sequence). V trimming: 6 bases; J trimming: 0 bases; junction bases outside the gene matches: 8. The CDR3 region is CSAAKGADSNQPQHF. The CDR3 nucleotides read TGCAGTGCCGCTAAGGGGGCCGATAGCAATCAGCCCCAGCATTTT.

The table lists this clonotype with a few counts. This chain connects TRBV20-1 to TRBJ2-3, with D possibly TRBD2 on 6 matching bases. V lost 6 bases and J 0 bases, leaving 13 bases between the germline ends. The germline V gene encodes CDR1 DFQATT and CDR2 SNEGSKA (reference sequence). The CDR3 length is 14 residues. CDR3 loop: CSAPGTLSTDTQYF. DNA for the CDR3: TGCAGTGCCCCCGGGACTCTTAGCACAGATACGCAGTATTTT.

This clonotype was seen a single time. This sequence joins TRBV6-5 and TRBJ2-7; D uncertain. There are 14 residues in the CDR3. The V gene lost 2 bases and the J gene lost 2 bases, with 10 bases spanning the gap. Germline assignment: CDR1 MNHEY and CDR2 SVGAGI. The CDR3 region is CASSYPGSTYEQYF. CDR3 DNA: TGTGCCAGCAGTTACCCCGGCAGCACCTACGAGCAGTACTTC.

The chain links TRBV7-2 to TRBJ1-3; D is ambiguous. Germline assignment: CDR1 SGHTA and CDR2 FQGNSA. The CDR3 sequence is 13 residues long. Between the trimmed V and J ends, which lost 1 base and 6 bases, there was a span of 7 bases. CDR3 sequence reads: CASSLGSKNTIYF. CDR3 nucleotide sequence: TGTGCCAGCAGCTTAGGGTCGAAAAACACCATATATTTT.

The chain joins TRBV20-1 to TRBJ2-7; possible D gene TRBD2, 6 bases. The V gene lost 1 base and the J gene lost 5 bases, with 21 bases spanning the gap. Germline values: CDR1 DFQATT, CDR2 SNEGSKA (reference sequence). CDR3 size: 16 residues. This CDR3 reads CSARGRSVGRIHEQYF. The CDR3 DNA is TGCAGTGCTAGAGGACGGTCGGTGGGGAGGATCCACGAGCAGTACTTC.

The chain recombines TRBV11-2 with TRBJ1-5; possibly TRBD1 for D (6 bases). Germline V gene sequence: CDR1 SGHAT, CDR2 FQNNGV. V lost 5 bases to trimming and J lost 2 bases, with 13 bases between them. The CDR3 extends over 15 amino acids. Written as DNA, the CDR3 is TGTGCCAGCAGCCCAGCGGGGGGCGGCAATCAGCCCCAGCATTTT. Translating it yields CASSPAGGGNQPQHF. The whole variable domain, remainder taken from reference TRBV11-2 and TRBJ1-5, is EAGVAQSPRYKIIEKRQSVAFWCNPISGHATLYWYQQILGQGPKLLIQFQNNGVVDDSQLPKDRFSAERLKGVDSTLKIQPAKLEDSAVYLCASSPAGGGNQPQHFGDGTRLSIL.

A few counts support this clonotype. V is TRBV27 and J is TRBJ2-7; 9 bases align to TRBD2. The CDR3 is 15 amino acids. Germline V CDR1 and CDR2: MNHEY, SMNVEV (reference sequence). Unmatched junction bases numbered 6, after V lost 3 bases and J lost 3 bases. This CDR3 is CASSFKAGGLYEQYF. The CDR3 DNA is TGTGCCAGCAGTTTTAAAGCGGGGGGTCTCTACGAGCAGTACTTC.